This section outlines one TCR beta chain sequence together with its context. Its antigen is unknown. Constant-segment primers and 5'RACE yielded cDNA libraries for TCR alpha and TCR beta, each carrying sample barcodes and UMIs. Via MiXCR, TCRdb re-called the 5' RACE reads, giving one row per CDR3 protein. The sample includes fewer than 450,000 distinct CDR3 sequences, less than 25% of them seen just once. The germline V gene encodes CDR1 SGHDT and CDR2 YYEEEE. The CDR3 is 15 amino acids. J lost 3 bases, V lost 4 bases, and 9 bases had no gene match. The data were obtained in a study of T-cell memory formation after mild COVID-19. Study information: Across donors, TCR clusters were largely donor specific.

Study-wide findings and caveats: Some SARS-CoV-2-responding clones were already detected in memory before infection.

Sample: PBMCs or a T cell subset sorted from them (not recorded which). The gene calls are TRBV5-6 and TRBJ2-7, with 8 bases lining up with TRBD1. The TCR comes from an adult woman who had mild COVID-19 (a few samples of this study predate the infection). Cell type and time point are not known. Written as DNA, the CDR3 is TGTGCCAGCAGCCGGCGGGAAACAGGGGGCTACGAGCAGTACTTC. Protein: CASSRRETGGYEQYF.